This T cell receptor beta chain is drawn from a study of identical twins. General observations from the study: It was possible that invariant MAIT and iNKT cells partly confounded the zero-insertion analyses. Conclusions were based on cross-sectional statistical analysis, without following the same donors. Shared out-of-frame alpha sequences (those common to twins) showed excess low generation probability.

Only healthy Caucasians were included as donors. V lost 4 bases, J lost 0 bases, and 5 bases stayed unmatched. The germline V gene encodes CDR1 SNHLY and CDR2 FYNNEI. This CDR3 contains 17 residues. TCRdb passed the 5' RACE reads through MiXCR, listing each CDR3 protein once. Here the sample spans around 490,000 distinct CDR3 sequences, about a fifth being singletons. Notes on this clonotype: Its specificity is not known.

These sequences were also reported in another study, on yellow fever vaccine responses in identical twins.

Sequencing input: CD4+ T cells sorted from blood. This rearrangement joins TRBV2 to TRBJ2-6; TRBD1 agrees at 8 bases. This receptor was identified in a woman between 18 and 30 years old in good health. The CDR3 loop reads CASSAAGGLSGANVLTF. CDR3 in DNA: TGTGCCAGCAGTGCGGCAGGGGGCCTCTCTGGGGCCAACGTCCTGACTTTC.